The text below deals with one TCR beta chain. Its antigen is not identified. TCRdb processed the reads anew with MiXCR; each CDR3 protein has one entry. This sample has roughly 130,000 distinct CDR3 sequences, with 20% to 30% found just once. The data stem from a study of T cell repertoires in cytomegalovirus infection. Per germline, CDR1 LNHDA and CDR2 SQIVND (reference sequence). V lost 5 bases to trimming and J lost 7 bases; unmatched junction nucleotides: 7. CDR3 length: 15 residues. The TCR originated in a human donor in good health (CMV status not recorded). Some clones in this sample may be carry-over from other donors' samples. The sequenced material came from PBMCs, sequenced either directly or after in vitro stimulation (not recorded which). The chain joins TRBV19 to TRBJ1-4; the match to TRBD1 covers 10 bases. This CDR3 reads CASSSWDRGSEKLFF. CDR3 DNA sequence: TGTGCCAGTAGTTCCTGGGACAGGGGAAGTGAAAAACTGTTTTTT.